This T cell receptor (beta chain) came from a study of cytomegalovirus exposure and HLA in healthy donors. Study outcomes and limitations: Cytomegalovirus status, reportedly, was diagnosed with high specificity and sensitivity by the classifier. Follow-up analysis later connected one missense variant in DCLRE1C with trimming of TCR beta V- and J-genes.

In the PCR, 60 Vbeta and 13 Jbeta primers were used. The protocol was immunoSEQ multiplex PCR, while the TCRdb copy is restricted to in-frame clones and leaves out a portion. The table records 150,000 to 200,000 clones, 60% to 80% of them present only once. About this clone: Its target is unknown.

CDR1 is PRHDT and CDR2 is FYEKMQ in the germline V gene (reference sequence). Deletions cut 6 bases from V and 4 bases from J, with 10 bases between. The CDR3 contains 13 residues. The receptor was isolated from a man aged 60 to 69 in good health and CMV-seronegative. The specimen sequenced was PBMCs. The chain carries TRBV13 and TRBJ2-1, with D tentatively TRBD1 (6 bases). CDR3 region: CASSYRVYNEQFF. In DNA form, the CDR3 reads TGTGCCAGCAGTTACAGGGTTTACAATGAGCAGTTCTTC. Full variable domain (outside the CDR3, taken from reference TRBV13 and TRBJ2-1): AAGVIQSPRHLIKEKRETATLKCYPIPRHDTVYWYQQGPGQDPQFLISFYEKMQSDKGSIPDRFSAQQFSDYHSELNMSSLELGDSALYFCASSYRVYNEQFFGPGTRLTVL.